The entry that follows covers one T cell receptor beta chain sequence. These data originate in a study of blood T cell repertoires in COVID-19. The wider study: PBMCs, B-cell-depleted T cells, or T cells were the source of the cDNA or gDNA that made up the material.

The CDR3 runs 13 residues. V lost 4 bases to trimming and J lost 10 bases, with 16 bases between them. The germline V gene encodes CDR1 SNHLY and CDR2 FYNNEI. Profiling relied on immunoSEQ multiplex PCR, and the TCRdb table lists in-frame clones only, not all of them. The repertoire consists of roughly 280,000 clones, with around 83% occurring once and the leading ten covering less than 4%. The V gene is TRBV2, the J gene TRBJ1-1, with D possibly matching TRBD1 (5 bases). This receptor was identified in a man between 18 and 35 years old with active or convalescent COVID-19. Input material: peripheral blood. The DNA of the CDR3 is TGTGCCAGCAGTGGGGCAGGGAGGGGTAGAGCTTTCTTT. It specifies CASSGAGRGRAFF.